The present T cell receptor beta chain was sequenced within a study of cytomegalovirus exposure and HLA in healthy donors. Overall study findings and caveats: TCR beta sequences reportedly predicted most subjects' HLA-A and HLA-B alleles accurately. In a later analysis, TCR beta V- and J-gene trimming showed a link to a missense DCLRE1C variant.

Germline CDR1 and CDR2: SGHVS and FNYEAQ. This CDR3 has 15 amino acids. The V end was cut by 4 bases, the J end by 0 bases, with 12 bases between. This clone came up a few times. The antigen is undetermined. With 60 Vbeta and 13 Jbeta primers, the PCR was carried out. As processed by the authors: Per a later analysis, the number of unique TCR beta chains was around 80 million, of which roughly 9.9 million were shared. TCRdb's table, derived via immunoSEQ multiplex PCR, lists solely in-frame clones and lacks some. The V and J calls and the clone size are those of that table, but D and trimming were determined from the DNA. This repertoire shows under 130,000 clones, 70% found once; its top ten account for roughly a tenth.

The receptor was isolated from a man aged 35 to 55 in good health and CMV-seropositive. The sample was PBMCs. The V and J genes are TRBV7-6 and TRBJ1-2; D gene uncertain. This CDR3 is CASSYSSETNYGYTF. The CDR3 DNA is TGTGCCAGCAGCTATTCCAGCGAGACTAACTATGGCTACACCTTC.